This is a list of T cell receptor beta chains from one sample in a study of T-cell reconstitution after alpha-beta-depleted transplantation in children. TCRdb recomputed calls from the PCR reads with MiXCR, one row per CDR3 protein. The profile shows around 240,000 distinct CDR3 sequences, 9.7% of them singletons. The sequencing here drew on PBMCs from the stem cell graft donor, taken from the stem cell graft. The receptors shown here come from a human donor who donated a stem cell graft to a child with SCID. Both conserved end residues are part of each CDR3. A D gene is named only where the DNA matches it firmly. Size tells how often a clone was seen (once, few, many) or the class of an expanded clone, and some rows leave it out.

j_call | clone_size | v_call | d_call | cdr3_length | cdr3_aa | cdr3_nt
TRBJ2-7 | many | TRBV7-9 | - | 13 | CASSIPGINEQYF | TGTGCCAGCAGCATACCGGGGATTAACGAGCAGTACTTC
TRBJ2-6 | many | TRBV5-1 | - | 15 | CASSLEGSGANVLTF | TGCGCCAGCAGCTTGGAGGGATCTGGGGCCAACGTCCTGACTTTC
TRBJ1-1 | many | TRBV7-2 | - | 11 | CASSLGGQAFF | TGTGCCAGCAGCCTCGGAGGGCAAGCTTTCTTT
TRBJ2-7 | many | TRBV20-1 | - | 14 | CSARDQAGAYEQYF | TGCAGTGCTAGAGATCAAGCAGGGGCCTACGAGCAGTACTTC
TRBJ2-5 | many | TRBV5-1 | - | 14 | CASSRTAIQETQYF | TGCGCCAGCAGCCGGACAGCCATACAAGAGACCCAGTACTTC
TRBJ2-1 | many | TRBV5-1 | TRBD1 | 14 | CASSAAGQGAEEFF | TGCGCCAGCAGCGCAGCGGGACAGGGGGCTGAGGAGTTCTTC
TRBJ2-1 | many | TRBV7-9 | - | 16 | CASSLSSLSVGDEQFF | TGTGCCAGCAGCTTATCTTCGCTTTCGGTGGGCGATGAGCAGTTCTTC
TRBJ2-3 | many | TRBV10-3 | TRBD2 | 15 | CAISDSGGLTDTQYF | TGTGCCATCAGCGACAGCGGGGGCCTCACAGATACGCAGTATTTT
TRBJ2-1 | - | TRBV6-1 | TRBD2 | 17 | CAGSSGGRRSAYNEQFF | TGTGCCGGCAGCAGCGGGGGGCGTAGGTCGGCCTACAATGAGCAGTTCTTC
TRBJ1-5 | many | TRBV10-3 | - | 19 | CAISASRGQGPWVNQPQHF | TGTGCCATCAGTGCCTCCCGGGGACAAGGCCCTTGGGTTAATCAGCCCCAGCATTTT
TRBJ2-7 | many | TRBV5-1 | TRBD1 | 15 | CASSTTGTGGSEQYF | TGCGCCAGCAGCACGACCGGGACAGGGGGTTCCGAGCAGTACTTC
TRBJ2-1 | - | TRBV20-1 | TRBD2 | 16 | CCASGGASISYNEQFF | TGCTGTGCTAGCGGGGGGGCCTCTATTAGCTACAATGAGCAGTTCTTC
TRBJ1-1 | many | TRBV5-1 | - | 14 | CASSLFGGGTEAFF | TGCGCCAGCAGCTTGTTTGGGGGCGGAACTGAAGCTTTCTTT
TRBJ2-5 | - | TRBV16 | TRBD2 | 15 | CASSQGRGKQETQYF | TGTGCCAGCAGCCAAGGGCGGGGGAAACAAGAGACCCAGTACTTC
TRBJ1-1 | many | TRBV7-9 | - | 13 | CASSLGSRTEAFF | TGTGCCAGCAGCCTAGGGTCGCGCACTGAAGCTTTCTTT
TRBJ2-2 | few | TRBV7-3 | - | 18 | CASSFFWKRVGNTGELFF | TGTGCCAGCAGCTTTTTTTGGAAGCGGGTGGGGAACACCGGGGAGCTGTTTTTT
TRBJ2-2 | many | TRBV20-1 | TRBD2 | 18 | CSARDRLAGATNTGELFF | TGCAGTGCTAGAGATCGTCTAGCGGGGGCTACGAACACCGGGGAGCTGTTTTTT
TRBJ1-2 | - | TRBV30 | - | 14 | CAWLIPGRAHGYTF | TGTGCCTGGCTTATACCGGGCCGAGCTCATGGCTACACCTTC
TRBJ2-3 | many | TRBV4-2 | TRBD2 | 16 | CASSHGTSGETDTQYF | TGTGCCAGCAGCCACGGGACTAGCGGGGAAACAGATACGCAGTATTTT
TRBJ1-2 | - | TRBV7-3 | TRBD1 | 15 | CASSSAPGQGTGYTF | TGTGCCAGCAGCTCCGCCCCCGGACAGGGAACAGGCTACACCTTC
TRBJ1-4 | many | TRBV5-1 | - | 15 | CASSLESGANEKLFF | TGCGCCAGCAGCTTGGAATCAGGGGCTAATGAAAAACTGTTTTTT
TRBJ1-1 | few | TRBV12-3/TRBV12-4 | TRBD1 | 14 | CASRLTGVNTEAFF | TGTGCCAGCAGACTGACAGGGGTGAACACTGAAGCTTTCTTT
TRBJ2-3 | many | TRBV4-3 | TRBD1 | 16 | CASSQDPGQGTDTQYF | TGCGCCAGCAGCCAAGATCCCGGACAGGGCACAGATACGCAGTATTTT
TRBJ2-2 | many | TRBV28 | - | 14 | CASSLVGNTGELFF | TGTGCCAGCAGCTTGGTGGGGAACACCGGGGAGCTGTTTTTT
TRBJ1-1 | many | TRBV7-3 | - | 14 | CASSAGLLGTEAFF | TGTGCCAGCAGCGCCGGATTGCTGGGTACTGAAGCTTTCTTT
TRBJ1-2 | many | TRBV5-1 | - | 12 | CASSLTRYGYTF | TGCGCCAGCAGCTTGACTCGGTATGGCTACACCTTC
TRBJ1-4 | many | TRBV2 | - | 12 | CASKGGGEKLFF | TGTGCCAGCAAGGGGGGCGGCGAAAAACTGTTTTTT
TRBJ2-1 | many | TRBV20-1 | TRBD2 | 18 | CSAPGLAGGPSSYNEQFF | TGCAGTGCGCCGGGACTAGCGGGGGGGCCTAGCTCCTACAATGAGCAGTTCTTC
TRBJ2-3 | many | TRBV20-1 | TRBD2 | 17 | CSARVQTSGSPTDTQYF | TGCAGTGCTAGAGTCCAGACTAGCGGGTCCCCCACGGATACGCAGTATTTT
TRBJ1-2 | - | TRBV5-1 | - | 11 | CASSLGQGDTF | TGCGCCAGCAGCTTGGGGCAGGGCGACACCTTC
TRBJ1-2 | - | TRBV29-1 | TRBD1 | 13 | CSARGQGVDGYTF | TGCAGCGCCCGTGGACAGGGCGTGGATGGCTACACCTTC
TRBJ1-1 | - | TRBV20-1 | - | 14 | CSARDLQGNTEAFF | TGCAGTGCTAGAGATCTCCAGGGGAACACTGAAGCTTTCTTT
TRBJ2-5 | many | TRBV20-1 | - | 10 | CSGGQETQYF | TGCAGTGGGGGACAAGAGACCCAGTACTTC
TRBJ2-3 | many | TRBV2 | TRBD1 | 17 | CASSDLSDRASTDTQYF | TGTGCCAGCAGTGATCTCAGCGACAGGGCGAGCACAGATACGCAGTATTTT
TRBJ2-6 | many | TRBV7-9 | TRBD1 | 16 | CASSPMTGNGANVLTF | TGTGCCAGCAGCCCCATGACAGGGAATGGGGCCAACGTCCTGACTTTC
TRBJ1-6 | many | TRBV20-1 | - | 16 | CSAAPGESSYNSPLHF | TGCAGTGCCGCCCCGGGGGAGAGCTCCTATAATTCACCCCTCCACTTT
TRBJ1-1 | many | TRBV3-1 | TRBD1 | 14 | CASSQGGQGAYIDF | TGTGCCAGCAGCCAAGGTGGCCAGGGGGCCTATATTGACTTT
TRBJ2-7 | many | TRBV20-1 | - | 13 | CSARVGGFYEQYF | TGCAGTGCTAGAGTAGGGGGTTTCTACGAGCAGTACTTC
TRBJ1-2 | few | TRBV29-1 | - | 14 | CSVVSQATIYGYTF | TGCAGCGTTGTAAGTCAGGCCACGATCTATGGCTACACCTTC
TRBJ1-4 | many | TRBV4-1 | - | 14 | CASSQDLPREKLFF | TGCGCCAGCAGCCAAGATCTTCCTCGGGAAAAACTGTTTTTT
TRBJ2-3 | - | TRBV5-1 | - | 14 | CASSLAAETDTQYF | TGCGCCAGCAGCTTGGCCGCGGAAACAGATACGCAGTATTTT
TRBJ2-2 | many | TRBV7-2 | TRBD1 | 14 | CASRIRQGAGELFF | TGTGCCAGCAGGATTCGACAGGGGGCCGGGGAGCTGTTTTTT
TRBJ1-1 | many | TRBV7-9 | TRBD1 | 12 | CASSFRDREAFF | TGTGCCAGCAGCTTCCGGGACAGGGAAGCTTTCTTT
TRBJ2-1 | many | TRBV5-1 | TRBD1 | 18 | CASSLEWPGGRSYNEQFF | TGCGCCAGCAGCTTGGAGTGGCCAGGGGGCCGCTCCTACAATGAGCAGTTCTTC
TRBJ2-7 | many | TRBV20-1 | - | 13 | CSASRGTTHEQYF | TGCAGTGCTAGTCGGGGCACCACTCACGAGCAGTACTTC
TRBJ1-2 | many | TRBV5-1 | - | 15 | CASSSGAGTFYGYTF | TGCGCCAGCAGCTCGGGAGCCGGGACCTTCTATGGCTACACCTTC
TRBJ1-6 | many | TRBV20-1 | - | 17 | CSASSAGGMSYNSPLHF | TGCAGTGCTAGTTCCGCGGGGGGGATGTCCTATAATTCACCCCTCCACTTT
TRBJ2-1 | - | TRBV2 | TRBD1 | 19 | CAFSLYRVRQGKRYNEQFF | TGTGCCTTCAGTTTATATCGGGTCAGACAGGGAAAGAGGTACAATGAGCAGTTCTTC
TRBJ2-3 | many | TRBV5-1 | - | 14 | CASSLLTSTDTQYF | TGCGCCAGCAGCCTACTAACTAGCACAGATACGCAGTATTTT
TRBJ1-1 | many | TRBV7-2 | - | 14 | CASSLIGRNTEAFF | TGTGCCAGCAGCTTAATTGGACGCAACACTGAAGCTTTCTTT
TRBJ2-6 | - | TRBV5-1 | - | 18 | CASSLGRSRISGANVLTF | TGCGCCAGCAGCTTGGGGCGGAGCCGCATCTCTGGGGCCAACGTCCTGACTTTC
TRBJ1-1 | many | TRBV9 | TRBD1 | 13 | CASSPTGYGEAFF | TGTGCCAGCAGCCCGACAGGGTATGGTGAAGCTTTCTTT
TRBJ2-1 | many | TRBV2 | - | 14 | CASSPGLGGGEQFF | TGTGCCAGCAGTCCGGGGCTAGGGGGTGGTGAGCAGTTCTTC
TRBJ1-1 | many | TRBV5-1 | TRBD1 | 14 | CASSTGVLNTEAFF | TGCGCCAGCAGCACAGGGGTCTTGAACACTGAAGCTTTCTTT
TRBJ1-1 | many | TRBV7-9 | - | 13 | CASSFQENTEAFF | TGTGCCAGCAGCTTTCAGGAGAACACTGAAGCTTTCTTT